The 2 T cell receptor beta chains below all came from one sample that was sequenced in a study of blood T cell repertoires in COVID-19. Sequencing used immunoSEQ multiplex PCR; TCRdb keeps in-frame clones, though not all of them. Among 180,000 or so clones listed, around 86% were seen once. The sequenced sample was peripheral blood. The receptors come from a man between 70 and 80 years old with acute or convalescent COVID-19.

The V gene is TRBV9, the J gene TRBJ2-1, with TRBD2 as a possible D gene (6 bases). V lost 4 bases and J 2 bases, leaving 16 bases between the germline ends. Germline CDR1 reads SGDLS; CDR2 reads YYNGEE. The CDR3 is 16 residues long. CDR3 residues: CASSLRLVGAYNEQFF. CDR3 nucleotide sequence: TGTGCCAGCAGCTTGAGACTAGTTGGGGCCTACAATGAGCAGTTCTTC.

The chain couples TRBV28 to TRBJ1-2; D possibly corresponds to TRBD1 (6 bases). Per the germline V gene, CDR1 is MDHEN and CDR2 is SYDVKM. The germline V and J ends were trimmed by 6 bases and 2 bases, with 10 bases remaining between them. The CDR3 covers 13 residues. This CDR3 reads CASRGAVNYGYTF. In DNA form, the CDR3 reads TGTGCCAGCAGGGGGGCAGTGAACTATGGCTACACCTTC.